These 27 T cell receptor beta chains were sequenced from one sample in a study of blood T cell repertoires in COVID-19. Measured with immunoSEQ multiplex PCR; TCRdb has only the in-frame clones, and not every one. Of 150,000 to 180,000 clones in the sample, 85% to 90% were seen once. The sample was peripheral blood. The receptors stem from a woman in her thirties or forties with acute or convalescent COVID-19.

The chain links TRBV4-2 to TRBJ2-1, with unresolved D. The CDR3 has 12 residues. With 5 bases removed from V and 8 bases from J, the gap between germline ends came to 10 bases. Germline values: CDR1 LGHNA, CDR2 YNFKEQ. For the CDR3, the DNA is TGTGCCAGCAGCTCCTCTTTCGATGAGCAGTTCTTC. Translating it yields CASSSSFDEQFF.

The chain couples TRBV27 to TRBJ2-2; a possible D gene is TRBD2 (6 bases). This CDR3 contains 15 residues. The germline V and J ends were trimmed by 8 bases and 5 bases, with 18 bases remaining between them. Germline V gene data show CDR1 as MNHEY and CDR2 as SMNVEV (reference sequence). The CDR3 region has the DNA TGTGCCAGCTCCCGAAAGGTGGGGGGAACCGGGGAGCTGTTTTTT. It specifies CASSRKVGGTGELFF.

The V and J genes are TRBV2 and TRBJ1-1; D is unclear. V was pared by 4 bases and J by 6 bases, with 12 bases between. Germline-derived CDR1 and CDR2 are SNHLY and FYNNEI. The CDR3 consists of 13 residues. CDR3 loop: CASSGRRYPEAFF. DNA for the CDR3: TGTGCCAGCAGTGGTCGGCGGTACCCTGAAGCTTTCTTT.

The rearrangement uses TRBV4-1 and TRBJ1-6; tentatively, D is TRBD1 (5 bases). Trimming took off 2 bases at V and 10 bases at J, with 18 bases between the two ends. Germline-derived CDR1 and CDR2 are MGHRA and YSYEKL. This CDR3 is built from 16 residues. CDR3 protein: CASSQQGGGVGSPLHF. CDR3 coding DNA: TGCGCCAGCAGCCAACAGGGCGGTGGGGTCGGCTCACCCCTCCACTTT.

The V call is TRBV7-9, the J call TRBJ2-7; D is unresolved. Germline lookup yields CDR1 SEHNR and CDR2 FQNEAQ (reference sequence). V was trimmed by 1 base and J by 0 bases, leaving 13 bases between them. There are 16 residues in the CDR3. CDR3 protein: CASSLVGPVNSYEQYF. In DNA form, the CDR3 reads TGTGCCAGCAGCTTAGTTGGTCCGGTAAACTCCTACGAGCAGTACTTC. The full variable domain, rest sourced from reference TRBV7-9 and TRBJ2-7, is DTGVSQNPRHKITKRGQNVTFRCDPISEHNRLYWYRQTLGQGPEFLTYFQNEAQLEKSRLLSDRFSAERPKGSFSTLEIQRTEQGDSAMYLCASSLVGPVNSYEQYFGPGTRLTVT.

The genes are TRBV5-6 and TRBJ2-1, with TRBD2 as a possible D gene (5 bases). Germline CDR1 and CDR2: SGHDT and YYEEEE. This CDR3 spans 12 amino acids. The V gene lost 3 bases and the J gene lost 6 bases, with 7 bases spanning the gap. The CDR3 reads CASSSGINEQFF. The DNA of the CDR3 is TGTGCCAGCAGCTCGGGAATCAATGAGCAGTTCTTC.

The chain is built from TRBV10-3 and TRBJ2-2; a weak D match, TRBD1 (6 bases). The ends were cut back, 8 bases at V and 1 base at J, with 20 bases in the middle. Germline V lookup: CDR1 ENHRY, CDR2 SYGVKD. The CDR3 has 17 residues. The CDR3 bases are TGTGCCATCTCTCAGGGGCACGGGACATTGAACACCGGGGAGCTGTTTTTT. This codes for CAISQGHGTLNTGELFF.

The rearrangement uses TRBV4-1 and TRBJ2-7; a weak D match, TRBD1 (5 bases). V was trimmed by 10 bases and J by 3 bases, leaving 19 bases between them. CDR1 and CDR2 from the germline V gene are MGHRA and YSYEKL. CDR3 length: 14 amino acids. This CDR3 is CATAADQGNYEQYF. The CDR3 region has the DNA TGCGCCACAGCAGCCGATCAGGGAAACTACGAGCAGTACTTC.

The chain carries TRBV7-9 and TRBJ1-2; TRBD1 matches 7 bases. The germline gives CDR1 SEHNR, CDR2 FQNEAQ (reference sequence). The CDR3 covers 15 residues. The trim removed 5 bases at V and 4 bases at J, leaving 10 bases unmatched. The CDR3 DNA follows: TGTGCCAGCAGCGTGACGACAGGGCCTTCCTATGGCTACACCTTC. Translation: CASSVTTGPSYGYTF.

A single count supports this clone. The gene calls are TRBV2 and TRBJ1-3; 11 positions match TRBD1. Per the germline V gene, CDR1 is SNHLY and CDR2 is FYNNEI. V dropped 7 bases and J dropped 0; count of bases not matched to a gene: 5. This CDR3 comprises 16 residues. CDR3 region: CASIGGTGGSGNTIYF. CDR3 DNA: TGTGCCAGCATAGGGGGGACAGGGGGCTCTGGAAACACCATATATTTT.

V is TRBV3-1 (or the pseudogene TRBV3-2) and J is TRBJ1-5; TRBD1 matches 8 bases. Trimming at V came to 1 base and at J to 7 bases, leaving 6 bases not matched to a gene. The CDR3 runs 15 residues. Germline V gene sequence: CDR1 LGHDT, CDR2 YNNKEL (reference sequence). The chain's CDR3 is CASSQAGGRGQPQHF. The CDR3 DNA reads TGTGCCAGCAGCCAAGCAGGGGGCCGAGGGCAGCCCCAGCATTTT.

The rearrangement links TRBV20-1 to TRBJ2-1; a possible D gene is TRBD1 (5 bases). CDR1 and CDR2 (germline): DFQATT, SNEGSKA (reference sequence). This CDR3 comprises 10 residues. Trimming took 5 bases from V and 9 from J, leaving 8 bases between them. The CDR3 loop is CSAQGSEQFF. The CDR3 DNA reads TGCAGTGCTCAGGGCTCTGAGCAGTTCTTC.

In the case of this clone: Mismatch with germline at one junction end may stem from a read error. The chain carries TRBV27 and TRBJ2-3; 9 positions agree with TRBD2. This CDR3 is 15 amino acids long. CDR1 is MNHEY and CDR2 is SMNVEV in the germline V gene (reference sequence). The CDR3 DNA is TGTGCCAGCAGTTTATCGGGGACTAGCAGAGATACGCAGTATTTT. Translation gives CASSLSGTSRDTQYF.

The V call is TRBV5-1, the J call TRBJ1-2, with 9 positions matching TRBD1. Germline values: CDR1 SGHRS, CDR2 YFSETQ. The CDR3 spans 14 residues. The trim removed 4 bases at V and 5 bases at J, leaving 6 bases unmatched. The CDR3 bases are TGCGCCAGCAGCCAAGACAGGGGGAGGTATGGCTACACCTTC. It codes for CASSQDRGRYGYTF.

The chain employs TRBV6-1 and TRBJ2-3; D is possibly TRBD2 (6 bases). Germline assignment: CDR1 MNHNS and CDR2 SASEGT. There are 18 residues in the CDR3. Deletions cut 4 bases from V and 0 bases from J, with 20 bases between. Here the CDR3 reads CASSGPRSAGTSTDTQYF. DNA of the CDR3: TGTGCCAGCAGTGGGCCCCGTTCGGCGGGAACTAGCACAGATACGCAGTATTTT.

V gene TRBV19 combines with J gene TRBJ1-6, with D maybe TRBD1 (6 bases). Looked up from germline, CDR1 is LNHDA and CDR2 is SQIVND (reference sequence). This CDR3 is built from 15 residues. Between the trimmed V and J ends, which lost 6 bases and 9 bases, there was a span of 18 bases. CDR3 DNA: TGTGCCAGTAGCATCGGCGACAGGCTTCGTTCACCCCTCCACTTT. Translation: CASSIGDRLRSPLHF.

This chain uses TRBV5-4 with TRBJ1-2; 7 bases are a match to TRBD1. CDR3 length: 14 residues. CDR1 is SGHNT and CDR2 is YYREEE in the germline V gene (reference sequence). V lost 4 bases, J lost 5 bases, and 8 bases stayed unmatched. CDR3 region: CASSPRQGLYGYTF. The CDR3 DNA sequence: TGTGCCAGCAGCCCGAGACAGGGTTTGTATGGCTACACCTTC.

The J gene is TRBJ2-7, the V gene TRBV4-1, with 9 bases lining up with TRBD2. V lost 0 bases, J lost 2 bases, and 8 bases stayed unmatched. Germline CDR1 is MGHRA and CDR2 is YSYEKL. CDR3 length: 17 amino acids. CDR3 loop: CASSQESLAGGPYEQYF. In DNA form, the CDR3 reads TGCGCCAGCAGCCAAGAAAGTCTGGCGGGAGGGCCCTACGAGCAGTACTTC.

The chain links TRBV19 to TRBJ1-5; no firm D call. Germline V gene sequence: CDR1 LNHDA, CDR2 SQIVND (reference sequence). The CDR3 is made up of 15 amino acids. The V and J ends lost 1 base and 0 bases respectively, with 7 bases between them. CDR3 residues: CASSIAYNSNQPQHF. In DNA, the CDR3 is TGTGCCAGTAGTATAGCATACAATAGCAATCAGCCCCAGCATTTT.

The chain combines TRBV5-4 with TRBJ2-2; 10 positions match TRBD2. From germline, CDR1 is SGHNT and CDR2 YYREEE (reference sequence). Trimming took 0 bases from V and 7 from J; bases not matched to a gene: 12. The CDR3 has 18 residues. CDR3 protein: CASSLGLAGAQPGGELFF. CDR3 in DNA: TGTGCCAGCAGCTTGGGGCTAGCGGGGGCCCAGCCGGGCGGGGAGCTGTTTTTT.

This clone was observed a few times. The chain couples TRBV7-9 to TRBJ2-7, with 10 bases that match TRBD1. CDR3 length equals 14 residues. Germline V gene sequence: CDR1 SEHNR, CDR2 FQNEAQ (reference sequence). Unmatched junction bases numbered 0, after V lost 1 base and J lost 3 bases. The CDR3 bases are TGTGCCAGCAGCTTAGGGGACAGGGGCTACGAGCAGTACTTC. Amino acids: CASSLGDRGYEQYF.

The V gene is TRBV10-1, the J gene TRBJ2-1; 10 bases fit TRBD2. The CDR3 sequence is 15 residues long. The V segment lost 3 bases and the J segment 5 bases; nucleotides outside the gene matches: 4. Germline CDR1 and CDR2: WNHNN and SYGVQD (reference sequence). The CDR3 region has the DNA TGCGCCAGCAGTGAAGCTAGCGGGGGAAACAATGAGCAGTTCTTC. Amino acid sequence: CASSEASGGNNEQFF.

The V call is TRBV10-3, the J call TRBJ2-3; 8 bases are a match to TRBD1. V dropped 10 bases and J dropped 4; count of bases not matched to a gene: 10. This CDR3 is built from 14 residues. Germline assignment: CDR1 ENHRY and CDR2 SYGVKD. The CDR3 DNA sequence: TGTGCCACCGAGGACAGGGAAGGGTCAGATACGCAGTATTTT. Protein product: CATEDREGSDTQYF.

The gene calls are TRBV28 and TRBJ2-1, with 16 bases that match TRBD2. J lost 6 bases, V lost 4 bases, and 9 bases had no gene match. Germline CDR1 reads MDHEN; CDR2 reads SYDVKM. The CDR3 has 18 residues. CDR3 sequence: CASSSPGLAGGRLNEQFF. The CDR3 DNA reads as TGTGCCAGCAGTTCCCCGGGACTAGCGGGGGGGCGCCTCAATGAGCAGTTCTTC. The variable domain in full, completed from reference TRBV28 and TRBJ2-1, reads DVKVTQSSRYLVKRTGEKVFLECVQDMDHENMFWYRQDPGLGLRLIYFSYDVKMKEKGDIPEGYSVSREKKERFSLILESASTNQTSMYLCASSSPGLAGGRLNEQFFGPGTRLTVL.

CDR3 nucleotide sequence: TGTGCCTGGAGGCCTCGGGGACTAGCGGGAGAGAGCGAGCAGTACTTC. This encodes CAWRPRGLAGESEQYF. The rearrangement uses TRBV30 and TRBJ2-7, with 14 bases that match TRBD2. This CDR3 is 16 amino acids long. V lost 3 bases and J lost 6; bases outside the gene matches: 10. Germline CDR1 GTSNPN, CDR2 SVGIG (reference sequence).

The V and J genes are TRBV6-1 and TRBJ2-5; 12 bases map to TRBD2. CDR3 length equals 16 residues. Germline trimming cut 2 bases from V and 4 bases from J; bases unmatched to any gene: 5. Germline CDR1 reads MNHNS; CDR2 reads SASEGT. CDR3 residues: CASSEFLAGGPETQYF. CDR3 coding DNA: TGTGCCAGCAGTGAATTCCTAGCGGGAGGGCCAGAGACCCAGTACTTC.

V gene TRBV12-5 combines with J gene TRBJ2-5; 8 bases agree with TRBD1. Germline CDR1 and CDR2: LGHNT and FRNRAP. The CDR3 sequence is 15 residues long. J was trimmed by 5 bases and V by 2 bases; bases with no gene match: 7. CDR3 sequence: CASGLTAGGAETQYF. DNA of the CDR3: TGTGCTAGTGGTTTGACCGCAGGGGGCGCGGAGACCCAGTACTTC.